Each of the 17 T cell receptor beta chains below was sequenced from the same sample in a study of T cells in Graves' hyperthyroidism and ophthalmopathy. RNA transcripts provided the source from which TCR beta CDR3 regions were amplified. The TCR CDR3 first-round RT-PCR relied on the HTBI primer set. TCRdb re-analysed the multiplex PCR reads in MiXCR, keeping a single row per CDR3 protein. The sample has hundreds of thousands of distinct CDR3 sequences, 38% seen once. The sample taken for sequencing was blood. These receptors all stem from a man between 18 and 29 years old with Graves' hyperthyroidism.

The rearrangement links TRBV7-2 to TRBJ2-7, with 8 positions matching TRBD2. From germline, CDR1 is SGHTA and CDR2 FQGNSA. CDR3 length: 15 amino acids. Trimming removed 4 bases from V and 6 bases from J; junction bases left unmatched: 11. CDR3 sequence reads: CASSSTSEGSPEQYF. CDR3 DNA sequence: TGTGCCAGCAGCTCGACTAGCGAAGGTTCACCCGAGCAGTACTTC.

Worth noting for this clonotype: This may arise from a read error, as a much more abundant clone is one base away. DNA for the CDR3: TGTGCCAGCAGCTTGGGACAGGGGCAGGACAACGAGCAGTACTTC. Protein product: CASSLGQGQDNEQYF. This chain connects TRBV7-6 to TRBJ2-7, with 10 bases that match TRBD1. Germline lookup yields CDR1 SGHVS and CDR2 FNYEAQ. The CDR3 is 15 residues long. V shed 3 bases, J shed 5 bases, and the junction held 7 bases outside the gene matches.

The rearrangement joins TRBV3-1 to TRBJ1-2, with a tentative D call TRBD1 (6 bases). Germline assignment: CDR1 LGHDT and CDR2 YNNKEL (reference sequence). This CDR3 has 14 residues. Trimming removed 2 bases at V and 8 bases at J, with 15 bases between. CDR3 residues: CASSQPGPGAGYTF. DNA of the CDR3: TGTGCCAGCAGCCAACCTGGGCCAGGGGCGGGCTACACCTTC. Combining the CDR3 with reference TRBV3-1 and TRBJ1-2 gives the whole variable domain DTAVSQTPKYLVTQMGNDKSIKCEQNLGHDTMYWYKQDSKKFLKIMFSYNNKELIINETVPNRFSPKSPDKAHLNLHINSLELGDSAVYFCASSQPGPGAGYTFGSGTRLTVV.

The chain joins TRBV9 to TRBJ2-2; D is unresolved. Trimming took off 3 bases at V and 6 bases at J, with 21 bases between the two ends. Per germline, CDR1 SGDLS and CDR2 YYNGEE. This CDR3 has 17 residues. In nucleotides, the CDR3 is TGTGCCAGCAGCGGTTTCGAGGTTGTACAGTTCCCCGGGGAGCTGTTTTTT. It encodes CASSGFEVVQFPGELFF.

The table lists this clonotype with a few counts. J is TRBJ1-1 and V is TRBV6-5; a weak D match, TRBD1 (5 bases). The germline V gene encodes CDR1 MNHEY and CDR2 SVGAGI. CDR3 size: 14 residues. Trimming stripped 6 bases from V and 7 bases from J, with 18 bases between. CDR3: CASSDGRDGIEAFF. The CDR3 coding sequence is TGTGCCAGCAGCGATGGCCGGGACGGAATTGAAGCTTTCTTT.

The chain carries TRBV9 and TRBJ2-2; tentatively, D is TRBD2 (5 bases). This CDR3 is 15 amino acids long. Per the germline V gene, CDR1 is SGDLS and CDR2 is YYNGEE. The V gene lost 6 bases and the J gene lost 5 bases, with 17 bases spanning the gap. CDR3 in DNA: TGTGCCAGCACGCCGAGAGGCTCGGGGACCGGGGAGCTGTTTTTT. Protein sequence: CASTPRGSGTGELFF.

As concerns this clonotype: With a much larger clone just one base away, this may be a read error. V gene TRBV6-5 combines with J gene TRBJ2-7, with 9 positions matching TRBD1. Germline V gene sequence: CDR1 MNHEY, CDR2 SVGAGI. The CDR3 contains 15 residues. CDR3 sequence: CAISESGTGFYEQYF. The CDR3 DNA sequence: TGTGCCATCAGTGAGTCGGGGACAGGGTTCTACGAGCAGTACTTC.

This clonotype came up many times. This chain links TRBV27 with TRBJ2-7, with 9 positions matching TRBD2. With 7 bases clipped from V and 1 base from J, the junction kept 5 bases outside the gene matches. The CDR3 runs 14 residues. CDR1 is MNHEY, CDR2 SMNVEV, per germline (reference sequence). The CDR3: CASTRTSASYEQYF. In nucleotides, the CDR3 is TGTGCCAGCACCCGGACTAGCGCTTCCTACGAGCAGTACTTC.

This clonotype was observed a few times. The chain uses TRBV2 and TRBJ2-2, with D tentatively TRBD2 (5 bases). Germline loops: CDR1 SNHLY, CDR2 FYNNEI. The length of the CDR3 is 17 residues. Trimming stripped 5 bases from V and 7 bases from J, with 23 bases between. The CDR3 bases are TGTGCCAGCAGTTACTCGACTCGAGCCGTCGGAGGCGGGGAGCTGTTTTTT. Its protein product is CASSYSTRAVGGGELFF.

Details on this clonotype: A much larger clone lies a single base off, so this may be a read error. The chain joins TRBV29-1 to TRBJ2-7; D is unclear. Germline V CDR1 and CDR2: SQVTM, ANQGSEA. The CDR3 loop spans 12 amino acids. V was cut by 4 bases and J by 9 bases, with 16 bases left in between. CDR3 amino acids: CSVAEGHELQYF. DNA of the CDR3: TGCAGCGTTGCCGAAGGTCACGAACTGCAGTACTTC.

This chain joins TRBV20-1 and TRBJ2-5; 7 bases align to TRBD2. Looked up from germline, CDR1 is DFQATT and CDR2 is SNEGSKA (reference sequence). With V trimmed by 6 bases and J by 5 bases, 12 bases remained unmatched. The CDR3 consists of 14 residues. The CDR3, as DNA: TGCAGTGCCACCGGGAGGCCGCCGAGGGAGACCCAGTACTTC. As protein: CSATGRPPRETQYF.

This clonotype was detected a few times. J is TRBJ1-1 and V is TRBV5-1; 7 bases align to TRBD1. Trimming took 4 bases from V and 9 from J; bases not matched to a gene: 12. Germline lookup yields CDR1 SGHRS and CDR2 YFSETQ. This CDR3 has 14 amino acids. The CDR3 DNA sequence: TGCGCCAGCAGCAAGACAGGGACCGACGGAAAAGCTTTCTTT. This translates into CASSKTGTDGKAFF. Looking up the rest from reference TRBV5-1 and TRBJ1-1 gives the full variable domain: KAGVTQTPRYLIKTRGQQVTLSCSPISGHRSVSWYQQTPGQGLQFLFEYFSETQRNKGNFPGRFSGRQFSNSRSEMNVSTLELGDSALYLCASSKTGTDGKAFFGQGTRLTVV.

The chain joins TRBV7-9 to TRBJ1-5; no firm D call. The V gene lost 0 bases and the J gene lost 5 bases, with 14 bases spanning the gap. The CDR3 extends over 16 amino acids. Per the germline V gene, CDR1 is SEHNR and CDR2 is FQNEAQ (reference sequence). CDR3 residues: CASSLAGPGGYQPQHF. The CDR3 DNA reads TGTGCCAGCAGCTTAGCGGGCCCCGGAGGGTATCAGCCCCAGCATTTT.

The chain couples TRBV11-2 to TRBJ2-5; 14 nucleotides match TRBD2. Looked up from germline, CDR1 is SGHAT and CDR2 is FQNNGV. The V and J ends lost 4 bases and 2 bases, in that order; junction bases with no gene match: 6. The CDR3 length is 17 residues. As DNA, the CDR3 is TGTGCCAGCAGCTACGGGACTAGCGGGAGAGGGCAAGAGACCCAGTACTTC. This gives the protein CASSYGTSGRGQETQYF.

About this clonotype: One end of the junction does not line up with germline, which may come from a read error. This rearrangement joins TRBV7-2 to TRBJ1-5; D might be TRBD1 (5 bases). Looked up from germline, CDR1 is SGHTA and CDR2 is FQGNSA. The CDR3 covers 14 residues. The CDR3 reads CASNLGARGQPQHF. The CDR3 DNA reads TGTGCCAGCAACTTAGGGGCCCGGGGCCAGCCCCAGCATTTT. The full variable domain, in which reference TRBV7-2 and TRBJ1-5 provide the parts outside the CDR3, is GAGVSQSPSNKVTEKGKDVELRCDPISGHTALYWYRQSLGQGLEFLIYFQGNSAPDKSGLPSDRFSAERTGGSVSTLTIQRTQQEDSAVYLCASNLGARGQPQHFGDGTRLSIL.

V and J are TRBV29-1 and TRBJ2-2, with unresolved D. CDR3 size: 9 residues. Germline V lookup: CDR1 SQVTM, CDR2 ANQGSEA. Trimming took 7 bases from V and 7 from J, leaving 4 bases between them. CDR3 sequence reads: CSGIGELFF. CDR3 coding DNA: TGCAGCGGGATCGGGGAGCTGTTTTTT.

This clonotype appeared many times. This chain connects TRBV29-1 to TRBJ2-2; D is unclear. CDR3 size: 13 residues. Trimming pared 1 base from V and 6 bases from J, leaving 9 bases between. CDR1 and CDR2 from the germline V gene are SQVTM and ANQGSEA. CDR3 nucleotides: TGCAGCGTTGAAGTCCGGGCCCCCGGGGAGCTGTTTTTT. Translation: CSVEVRAPGELFF.